The sequence of this T cell receptor beta chain was determined in a study of OX40 agonist ivuxolimab in advanced cancers. For the study at large: Ivuxolimab, an agonistic anti-OX40 (CD134) antibody, was given to patients.

Clones were sequenced by immunoSEQ multiplex PCR, and TCRdb holds only the in-frame ones, with some missing. Among 25,000 to 30,000 clones listed, less than 90% were seen once. Details on this clone: Its cognate antigen is unknown.

The CDR3 is made up of 15 amino acids. Notes on the study in general: There were, on average, more expanded clones in CD8+ T cells than in CD4+.

The chain carries TRBV21-1 and TRBJ2-7; the table's D call of TRBD1 was not tested on the DNA. TRBV21-1 is tagged as a pseudogene. The input for sequencing was CD4+ or CD8+ T cells sorted from blood, taken in a trial of the OX40 agonist ivuxolimab. The receptor was isolated from an adult with an advanced solid tumor such as melanoma, head and neck, liver or kidney cancer. This chain's CDR3 is CASSEPLDRVGEQYF. As DNA, the CDR3 is TGTGCCAGCAGCGAACCATTAGACAGGGTGGGCGAGCAGTACTTC.